This T cell receptor beta chain emerged from a study of blood T cells in healthy people across ages. For the second PCR, which ran for 7 to 11 cycles, a sample-barcoded 5' primer and a J-beta primer mix were used. Each CDR3 protein is one row after TCRdb ran MiXCR on the 5' RACE reads. The table records about 1.4 million distinct CDR3 sequences, approximately 59% of them present only once. The CDR3 consists of 14 residues. The V segment lost 2 bases and the J segment 4 bases; nucleotides outside the gene matches: 6. The germline V gene has CDR1 DFQATT and CDR2 SNEGSKA (reference sequence). There are a few counts of this clonotype.

The sequenced sample was blood. This TCR derives from a man in his late teens or twenties in good health. V gene TRBV20-1 combines with J gene TRBJ2-7, with 9 bases identical to TRBD2. The CDR3 sequence is CSARPLAGPYEQYF. In DNA, the CDR3 is TGCAGTGCTAGACCCCTAGCGGGGCCGTACGAGCAGTACTTC.